One and the same sample provided the 30 T cell receptor beta chains below, sequenced in a study of blood T cell repertoires in COVID-19. Only in-frame clones appear in the TCRdb table, and some are missing; sequencing was by immunoSEQ multiplex PCR. The repertoire includes some 140,000 clones, around 79% of them detected once, and roughly 4.9% sits in the top ten. The specimen sequenced was peripheral blood. These receptors all come from a woman aged 70-85 years with COVID-19, enrolled during active disease.

The chain combines TRBV28 with TRBJ2-3; D is possibly TRBD1 (6 bases). Germline lookup yields CDR1 MDHEN and CDR2 SYDVKM. V was shortened by 3 bases and J by 0 bases, with 13 bases between the two germline ends. The CDR3 length is 16 residues. CDR3 residues: CASSFGRGWSTDTQYF. The CDR3 DNA is TGTGCCAGCAGTTTTGGCAGGGGCTGGAGCACAGATACGCAGTATTTT.

The chain is built from TRBV5-1 and TRBJ2-6, with a tentative D call TRBD2 (5 bases). V was shortened by 0 bases and J by 0 bases, with 13 bases between the two germline ends. Germline lookup yields CDR1 SGHRS and CDR2 YFSETQ. This CDR3 comprises 18 residues. CDR3 sequence (DNA): TGCGCCAGCAGCTTGGGAGTAAGGAGGATCTCTGGGGCCAACGTCCTGACTTTC. Translation gives CASSLGVRRISGANVLTF.

The V gene is TRBV10-3, the J gene TRBJ2-5, with TRBD2 matching 7 bases. In germline, CDR1 is ENHRY, CDR2 SYGVKD. V lost 0 bases, J lost 2 bases, and 6 bases stayed unmatched. The CDR3 is 16 residues long. The CDR3 loop reads CAISESERGIQETQYF. CDR3 DNA: TGTGCCATCAGTGAGTCTGAGCGGGGCATTCAAGAGACCCAGTACTTC.

The rearrangement joins TRBV4-3 to TRBJ1-5; D perhaps matches TRBD1 (5 bases). The CDR3 length is 16 residues. From germline, CDR1 is LGHNA and CDR2 YSLEER. Between the trimmed V and J ends, which lost 0 bases and 1 base, there was a span of 10 bases. In DNA, the CDR3 is TGCGCCAGCAGCCAAGATGCTAGGGGAAGCAATCAGCCCCAGCATTTT. It is translated as CASSQDARGSNQPQHF.

The chain is built from TRBV12-3 or TRBV12-4 and TRBJ1-4; D is possibly TRBD1 (5 bases). There are 13 residues in the CDR3. The ends were cut back, 2 bases at V and 8 bases at J, with 9 bases in the middle. CDR3 region: CASSLQGEEKLFF. Written as DNA, the CDR3 is TGTGCCAGCAGTTTACAGGGCGAAGAAAAACTGTTTTTT.

The rearrangement links TRBV7-2 to TRBJ1-4; possibly TRBD1 for D (6 bases). This CDR3 contains 14 residues. Trimming took off 6 bases at V and 5 bases at J, with 13 bases between the two ends. CDR1 and CDR2 from the germline V gene are SGHTA and FQGNSA. CDR3 region: CASRRDRTNEKLFF. CDR3 DNA: TGTGCCAGCAGAAGAGACAGGACCAATGAAAAACTGTTTTTT.

The rearrangement uses TRBV6-5 and TRBJ1-3; 7 bases are shared with TRBD1. Losses at the gene ends were 9 bases for V and 4 bases for J; bases not matched to a gene: 3. Germline loops: CDR1 MNHEY, CDR2 SVGAGI. This CDR3 is 12 amino acids long. CDR3 sequence: CASGQEGNTIYF. The CDR3 nucleotides are TGTGCCAGTGGACAGGAAGGAAACACCATATATTTT.

This clone has just one count. This rearrangement joins TRBV19 to TRBJ1-6; 9 positions agree with TRBD1. The CDR3 is made up of 16 amino acids. With 4 bases clipped from V and 0 bases from J, the junction kept 1 base outside the gene matches. Per germline, CDR1 LNHDA and CDR2 SQIVND (reference sequence). CDR3 DNA: TGTGCCAGTAGTAGGGGACAGGGCTCCTATAATTCACCCCTCCACTTT. Amino acids: CASSRGQGSYNSPLHF.

This clone was recorded a few times. The V gene is TRBV28, the J gene TRBJ1-2, with 8 bases lining up with TRBD1. The germline gives CDR1 MDHEN, CDR2 SYDVKM. This CDR3 has 15 amino acids. V was pared by 7 bases and J by 7 bases, with 14 bases of the junction left unmatched. The CDR3 coding sequence is TGTGCCAGCACCTATGTGGTACAGGGGGAAGCTGGCTACACCTTC. This encodes CASTYVVQGEAGYTF.

The V call is TRBV28, the J call TRBJ2-5; 9 bases are shared with TRBD2. Germline lookup yields CDR1 MDHEN and CDR2 SYDVKM. CDR3 length equals 14 residues. Germline trimming cut 9 bases from V and 5 bases from J; bases unmatched to any gene: 10. The CDR3 protein is CASSADAGGETQYF. DNA for the CDR3: TGTGCCAGTAGTGCCGATGCGGGGGGGGAGACCCAGTACTTC.

The genes are TRBV9 and TRBJ1-1; 10 bases are shared with TRBD1. The J segment lost 1 base and the V segment lost 2 bases, leaving 2 bases of the junction unmatched. The CDR3 totals 15 residues. CDR1 SGDLS and CDR2 YYNGEE come from the germline V gene. The DNA of the CDR3 is TGTGCCAGCAGCGTTAGGGACAGGGGGAACACTGAAGCTTTCTTT. Encoded protein: CASSVRDRGNTEAFF.

The chain combines TRBV7-3 with TRBJ2-3; TRBD2 agrees at 15 bases. The CDR3 extends over 19 amino acids. The germline V gene has CDR1 SGHTA and CDR2 FQGTGA. Germline trimming cut 5 bases from V and 2 bases from J; bases unmatched to any gene: 11. The CDR3 loop is CASSPKGLAGGPLTDTQYF. CDR3 DNA: TGTGCCAGCAGCCCTAAGGGACTAGCGGGGGGTCCCCTCACAGATACGCAGTATTTT.

This clone was observed a few times. The gene calls are TRBV7-2 and TRBJ2-5; 8 bases agree with TRBD2. This CDR3 spans 16 amino acids. Germline V CDR1 and CDR2: SGHTA, FQGNSA. V was clipped by 1 base and J by 1 base; unmatched bases: 5. CDR3 coding DNA: TGTGCCAGCAGCTTAGGACCCGGGACTAGCCAAGAGACCCAGTACTTC. It encodes CASSLGPGTSQETQYF.

The rearrangement links TRBV19 to TRBJ1-4; perhaps TRBD1 as D (5 bases). Looked up from germline, CDR1 is LNHDA and CDR2 is SQIVND (reference sequence). With 3 bases removed from V and 0 bases from J, the gap between germline ends came to 8 bases. The CDR3 has 15 residues. CDR3 DNA sequence: TGTGCCAGTAGTATGGGGGGGACAACTAATGAAAAACTGTTTTTT. This sequence encodes CASSMGGTTNEKLFF.

The rearrangement uses TRBV3-1 (or the pseudogene TRBV3-2) and TRBJ2-6; no clear D. This CDR3 contains 18 residues. The germline CDR1 and CDR2 sequences are LGHDT and YNNKEL (reference sequence). V lost 6 bases and J 1 base, leaving 19 bases between the germline ends. CDR3 loop: CASRQAFLPRSGANVLTF. The CDR3 DNA sequence: TGTGCCAGCAGGCAGGCATTCCTTCCTCGGTCTGGGGCCAACGTCCTGACTTTC.

The rearrangement joins TRBV7-9 to TRBJ1-2; possibly TRBD1 for D (5 bases). V gave up 5 bases and J gave up 3 bases, with 10 bases separating them. The V gene's germline CDR1 is SEHNR and CDR2 FQNEAQ (reference sequence). The CDR3 covers 13 residues. This chain's CDR3 is CASSVGQYYGYTF. Written as DNA, the CDR3 is TGTGCCAGCAGCGTGGGGCAGTACTATGGCTACACCTTC.

Points on this clone: This specimen includes other DNA sequences encoding the same CDR3. This chain links TRBV19 with TRBJ1-2; 8 bases are a match to TRBD1. With 7 bases clipped from V and 0 bases from J, the junction kept 4 bases outside the gene matches. The CDR3 covers 14 residues. Germline loops: CDR1 LNHDA, CDR2 SQIVND (reference sequence). CDR3 loop: CASTRTGPNYGYTF. The CDR3 DNA follows: TGTGCCAGTACCCGGACAGGGCCTAACTATGGCTACACCTTC.

This clone was counted between two and nine times. This chain links TRBV4-1 with TRBJ2-7; weak D call: TRBD1 (6 bases). The germline V gene encodes CDR1 MGHRA and CDR2 YSYEKL. The CDR3 runs to 13 residues. V was clipped by 2 bases and J by 3 bases, with 8 bases between them. The CDR3 nucleotides read TGCGCCAGCAGCCAACGGGACAACTACGAGCAGTACTTC. This translates into CASSQRDNYEQYF.

The chain uses TRBV9 and TRBJ1-5; D perhaps matches TRBD1 (5 bases). There are 13 residues in the CDR3. CDR1 is SGDLS and CDR2 is YYNGEE in the germline V gene. V was clipped by 0 bases and J by 7 bases, with 8 bases between them. The CDR3: CASSVDDRQPQHF. DNA for the CDR3: TGTGCCAGCAGCGTAGACGACAGACAGCCCCAGCATTTT.

This rearrangement joins TRBV3-1 (or the pseudogene TRBV3-2) to TRBJ1-3; no firm D call. V was shortened by 1 base and J by 1 base, with 11 bases between the two germline ends. In germline, CDR1 is LGHDT, CDR2 YNNKEL (reference sequence). CDR3 size: 16 residues. CDR3 sequence: CASSQGAVRSGNTIYF. DNA for the CDR3: TGTGCCAGCAGCCAAGGGGCAGTTAGGTCTGGAAACACCATATATTTT.

The sample holds a few counts of this clone. The chain uses TRBV13 and TRBJ1-4, with a tentative D call TRBD1 (6 bases). Trimming pared 0 bases from V and 1 base from J, leaving 12 bases between. Germline V gives CDR1 PRHDT, CDR2 FYEKMQ (reference sequence). This CDR3 has 17 amino acids. The CDR3 nucleotides are TGTGCCAGCAGCTTAGGCCCTAGGGGGTTAACTAATGAAAAACTGTTTTTT. Translating it yields CASSLGPRGLTNEKLFF.

This clone was counted between two and nine times. The V gene is TRBV27, the J gene TRBJ1-6; perhaps TRBD1 as D (6 bases). Germline V gives CDR1 MNHEY, CDR2 SMNVEV (reference sequence). Trimming shortened V by 5 bases and J by 5 bases, and 13 bases separated the two germline ends. The CDR3 spans 15 residues. The CDR3 bases are TGTGCCAGCAGTGTGGGGGCTGGAGATAATTCACCCCTCCACTTT. This codes for CASSVGAGDNSPLHF.

The rearrangement links TRBV14 to TRBJ2-7, with 8 bases lining up with TRBD2. With 4 bases clipped from V and 5 bases from J, the junction kept 4 bases outside the gene matches. There are 13 residues in the CDR3. Germline loops: CDR1 SGHDN, CDR2 FVKESK. CDR3 nucleotides: TGTGCCAGCAGCCGTAGCGGGGAACACGAGCAGTACTTC. It specifies CASSRSGEHEQYF.

CDR3 in DNA: TGTGCCAGCAGTTTTGCGGGGAACACTGAAGCTTTCTTT. Residues: CASSFAGNTEAFF. The chain joins TRBV6-6 to TRBJ1-1; D remains unclear. This CDR3 comprises 13 residues. V lost 4 bases and J 1 base, leaving 7 bases between the germline ends. The germline gives CDR1 MNHNY, CDR2 SVGAGI (reference sequence).

This clone is a singleton in its sample. As DNA, the CDR3 is TGTGCCAGCAGTTTACCCGCAGGGGGCCGTTCCTACGAGCAGTACTTC. It is translated as CASSLPAGGRSYEQYF. The chain is built from TRBV28 and TRBJ2-7; 8 bases map to TRBD1. CDR3 size: 16 residues. J gave up 1 base and V 2 bases, and 7 bases lay outside the gene matches. The V gene's germline CDR1 is MDHEN and CDR2 SYDVKM.

V is TRBV3-1 (or the pseudogene TRBV3-2) and J is TRBJ1-2; 9 nucleotides align to TRBD1. The CDR3 covers 17 residues. After removal of 2 bases from V and 2 bases from J, the junction contained 9 bases not matched to a gene. Germline values: CDR1 LGHDT, CDR2 YNNKEL (reference sequence). The CDR3, as DNA: TGTGCCAGCAGCCAACGCCTGGGACAGGGTGTAAACTATGGCTACACCTTC. Its translation is CASSQRLGQGVNYGYTF.

This chain uses TRBV7-3 with TRBJ2-5; D call uncertain. Germline CDR1 SGHTA, CDR2 FQGTGA. The V end was cut by 2 bases, the J end by 5 bases, with 9 bases between. The CDR3 consists of 13 residues. The CDR3 bases are TGTGCCAGCAGCTTAGGAGTTTCGGAGACCCAGTACTTC. Amino acid sequence: CASSLGVSETQYF.

This clone has a handful of counts. The V gene is TRBV28, the J gene TRBJ2-5, with TRBD2 matching 10 bases. V was pared by 6 bases and J by 5 bases, with 9 bases of the junction left unmatched. CDR1 is MDHEN, CDR2 SYDVKM, per germline. CDR3 length: 15 residues. This CDR3 is CASSKASGGEETQYF. The DNA of the CDR3 is TGTGCCAGCAGCAAGGCTAGCGGGGGCGAGGAGACCCAGTACTTC.

This clone was found once. The chain is built from TRBV6-1 and TRBJ1-2; maybe TRBD1 (6 bases). Looked up from germline, CDR1 is MNHNS and CDR2 is SASEGT. The CDR3 extends over 15 amino acids. Trimming took off 3 bases at V and 4 bases at J, with 15 bases between the two ends. The CDR3 DNA reads TGTGCCAGCAGTGAGACCCCGGGCAGGGGCTATGGCTACACCTTC. Translating gives CASSETPGRGYGYTF.

The rearrangement uses TRBV28 and TRBJ1-5; unclear D gene. V was trimmed by 6 bases and J by 7 bases, leaving 16 bases between them. Germline loops: CDR1 MDHEN, CDR2 SYDVKM. The CDR3 has 14 residues. This CDR3 is CASRGGRVKQPQHF. For the CDR3, the DNA is TGTGCCAGCAGGGGAGGGCGAGTAAAGCAGCCCCAGCATTTT.